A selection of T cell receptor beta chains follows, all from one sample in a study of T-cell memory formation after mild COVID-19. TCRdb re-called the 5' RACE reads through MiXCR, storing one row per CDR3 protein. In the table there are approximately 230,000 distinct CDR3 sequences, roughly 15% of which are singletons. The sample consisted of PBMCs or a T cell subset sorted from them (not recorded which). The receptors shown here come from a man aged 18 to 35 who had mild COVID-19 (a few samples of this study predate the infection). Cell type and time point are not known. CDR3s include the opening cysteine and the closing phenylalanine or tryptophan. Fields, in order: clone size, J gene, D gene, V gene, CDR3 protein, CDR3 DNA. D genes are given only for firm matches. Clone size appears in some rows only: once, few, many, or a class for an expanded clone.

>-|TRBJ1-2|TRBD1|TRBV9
CASGRSGQGYYGYTF
TGTGCCAGCGGGAGATCAGGACAGGGGTATTATGGCTACACCTTC
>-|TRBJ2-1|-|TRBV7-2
CASSLGRGYNEQFF
TGTGCCAGCAGCTTAGGGCGGGGCTACAATGAGCAGTTCTTC
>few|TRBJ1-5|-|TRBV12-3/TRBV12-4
CASSPRTSHPQHF
TGTGCCAGCAGTCCCCGGACCAGTCATCCCCAGCATTTT
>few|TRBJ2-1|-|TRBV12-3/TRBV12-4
CASSLVSSYNEQFF
TGTGCCAGCAGTTTAGTAAGCTCCTACAATGAGCAGTTCTTC
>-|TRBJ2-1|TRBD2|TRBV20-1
CSARDRRGWQFF
TGCAGTGCTAGAGATCGGCGGGGGTGGCAATTCTTC
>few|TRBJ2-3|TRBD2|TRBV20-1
CSARGYKRGGLADTQYF
TGCAGTGCTAGAGGTTATAAGCGGGGGGGCTTGGCAGATACGCAGTATTTT
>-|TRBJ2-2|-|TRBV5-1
CASSPGNSPGELFF
TGCGCCAGCAGCCCGGGCAACAGCCCCGGGGAGCTGTTTTTT
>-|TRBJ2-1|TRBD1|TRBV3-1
CASSHWDRGHNEQFF
TGTGCCAGCAGCCATTGGGACAGGGGGCACAATGAGCAGTTCTTC
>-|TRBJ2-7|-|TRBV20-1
CSARVRVGYEQYF
TGCAGTGCTAGAGTACGAGTGGGCTACGAGCAGTACTTC
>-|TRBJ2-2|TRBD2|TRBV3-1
CASSLGTSGAGSGELFF
TGTGCCAGCAGTCTCGGGACTAGCGGGGCCGGGTCCGGGGAGCTGTTTTTT
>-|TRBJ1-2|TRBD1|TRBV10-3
CAISESTGQGFLANYGYTF
TGTGCCATCAGTGAGTCGACTGGACAGGGGTTTTTAGCTAACTATGGCTACACCTTC
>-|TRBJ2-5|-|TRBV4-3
CASSLGDGQETQYF
TGCGCCAGCAGCCTCGGTGACGGCCAAGAGACCCAGTACTTC
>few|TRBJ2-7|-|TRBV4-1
CASSQGEGPKYEQYF
TGCGCCAGCAGCCAAGGAGAAGGCCCAAAATACGAGCAGTACTTC
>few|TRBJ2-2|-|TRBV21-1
CASSLDRVNTGELFF
TGTGCCAGCAGCCTGGACAGGGTAAACACCGGGGAGCTGTTTTTT
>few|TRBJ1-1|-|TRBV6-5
CASSYEGRLIEAFF
TGTGCCAGCAGTTATGAGGGGCGACTCATTGAAGCTTTCTTT
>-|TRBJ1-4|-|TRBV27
CASSFTALQNEKLFF
TGTGCCAGCAGTTTTACCGCCCTTCAGAATGAAAAACTGTTTTTT
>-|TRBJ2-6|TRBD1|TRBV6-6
CASSSGQGISGANVLTF
TGTGCCAGCAGCAGTGGACAGGGCATCTCTGGGGCCAACGTCCTGACTTTC
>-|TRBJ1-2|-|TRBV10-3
CAINPRGTNYGYTF
TGTGCCATCAATCCGCGGGGGACGAACTATGGCTACACCTTC
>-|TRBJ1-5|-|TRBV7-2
CASSPRSEGQPQHF
TGTGCCAGCAGCCCGAGGTCAGAAGGTCAGCCCCAGCATTTT
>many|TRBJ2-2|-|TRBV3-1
CASSSIGSSNTGELFF
TGTGCCAGCAGCTCTATAGGGTCTTCGAACACCGGGGAGCTGTTTTTT
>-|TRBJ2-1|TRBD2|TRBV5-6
CASSFAPSGYNEQFF
TGTGCCAGCAGCTTCGCGCCTAGCGGGTACAATGAGCAGTTCTTC
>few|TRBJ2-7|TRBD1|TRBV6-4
CAWRDRVTDEQYF
TGTGCCTGGCGAGACAGGGTAACGGACGAGCAGTACTTC
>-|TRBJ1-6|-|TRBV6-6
CASRSRTYNSPLHF
TGTGCCAGCAGAAGTAGGACCTATAATTCACCCCTCCACTTT
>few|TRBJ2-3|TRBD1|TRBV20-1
CSATPGQGIDTQYF
TGCAGTGCTACTCCGGGACAGGGGATAGATACGCAGTATTTT
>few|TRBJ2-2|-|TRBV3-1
CASSRTGAAGELFF
TGTGCCAGCAGTCGGACGGGGGCGGCCGGGGAGCTGTTTTTT
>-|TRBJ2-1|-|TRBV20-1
CSANRNSDPLREFF
TGCAGTGCCAATCGCAACTCGGACCCCCTTCGTGAGTTCTTC
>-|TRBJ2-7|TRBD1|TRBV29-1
CSVETDRAFSYEQYF
TGCAGCGTTGAAACTGACAGGGCCTTCTCCTACGAGCAGTACTTC
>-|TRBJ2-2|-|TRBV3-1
CASSQEGWAGELFF
TGTGCCAGCAGCCAAGAAGGCTGGGCCGGGGAGCTGTTTTTT
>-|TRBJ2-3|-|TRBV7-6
CASRGATTHTQYF
TGTGCCAGCCGGGGGGCCACAACGCATACGCAGTATTTT
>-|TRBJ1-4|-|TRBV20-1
CSAPDATNEKLFF
TGCAGTGCTCCGGATGCAACTAATGAAAAACTGTTTTTT
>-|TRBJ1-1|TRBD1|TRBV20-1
CSARARTGGTEAFF
TGCAGTGCTAGAGCCCGGACAGGGGGCACTGAAGCTTTCTTT
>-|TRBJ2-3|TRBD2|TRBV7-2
CASRTSGGRTDTQYF
TGTGCCAGCAGGACTAGCGGGGGGCGCACAGATACGCAGTATTTT
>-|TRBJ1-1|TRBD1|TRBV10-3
CAIRGTAEAFF
TGTGCCATCAGGGGGACAGCTGAAGCTTTCTTT
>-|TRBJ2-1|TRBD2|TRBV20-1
CSAGTGTSGYNEQFF
TGCAGTGCTGGCACCGGGACTAGCGGTTACAATGAGCAGTTCTTC
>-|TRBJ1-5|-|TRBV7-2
CASSFEQGYQPQHF
TGTGCCAGCAGCTTTGAGCAGGGCTATCAGCCCCAGCATTTT
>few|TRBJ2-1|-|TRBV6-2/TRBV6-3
CASSYAGNSYNEQFF
TGTGCCAGCAGTTATGCGGGGAACTCCTACAATGAGCAGTTCTTC
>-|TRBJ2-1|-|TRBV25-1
CASSDQGWDEQFF
TGTGCCAGCAGTGACCAGGGTTGGGATGAGCAGTTCTTC
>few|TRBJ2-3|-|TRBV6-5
CASSKRTSTDTQYF
TGTGCCAGCAGTAAAAGGACTAGCACAGATACGCAGTATTTT
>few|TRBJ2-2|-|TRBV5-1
CASSLVVQANTGELFF
TGCGCCAGCAGCTTGGTAGTCCAGGCCAACACCGGGGAGCTGTTTTTT
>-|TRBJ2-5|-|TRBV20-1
CSATRTGEETQYF
TGCAGTGCTACCCGGACTGGAGAAGAGACCCAGTACTTC
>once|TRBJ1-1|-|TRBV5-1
CASSLTDTANTEAFF
TGCGCCAGCAGCCTAACGGACACGGCGAACACTGAAGCTTTCTTT
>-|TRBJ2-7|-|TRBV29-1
CSVGYRGVHEQYF
TGCAGCGTCGGGTATAGGGGCGTCCACGAGCAGTACTTC
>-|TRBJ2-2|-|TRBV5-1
CASSAGQFTGELFF
TGCGCCAGCAGCGCGGGACAGTTCACCGGGGAGCTGTTTTTT
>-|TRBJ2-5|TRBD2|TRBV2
CASSEGLAGEETQYF
TGTGCCAGCAGTGAGGGACTAGCGGGGGAAGAGACCCAGTACTTC
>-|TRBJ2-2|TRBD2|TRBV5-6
CASSLVTSGGRGTGELFF
TGTGCCAGCAGCTTGGTGACTAGCGGGGGCCGGGGTACCGGGGAGCTGTTTTTT
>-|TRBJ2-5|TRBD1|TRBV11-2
CASSPEGTVETQYF
TGTGCCAGCAGCCCCGAAGGGACAGTAGAGACCCAGTACTTC
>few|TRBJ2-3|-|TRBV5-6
CASSWDTDTQYF
TGTGCCAGCAGCTGGGATACAGATACGCAGTATTTT
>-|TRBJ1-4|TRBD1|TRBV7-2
CASSPQQGGGKLFF
TGTGCCAGCAGCCCACAACAGGGGGGAGGGAAACTGTTTTTT
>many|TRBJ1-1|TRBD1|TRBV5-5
CASSLYTGGDTEAFF
TGTGCCAGCAGCTTATATACAGGGGGCGACACTGAAGCTTTCTTT
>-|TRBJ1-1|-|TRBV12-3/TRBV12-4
CASSLIGGHRNTEAFF
TGTGCCAGCAGTTTAATCGGCGGACACAGGAACACTGAAGCTTTCTTT
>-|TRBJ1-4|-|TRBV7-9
CASSLGSFNEKLFF
TGTGCCAGCAGCTTGGGGAGTTTCAATGAAAAACTGTTTTTT
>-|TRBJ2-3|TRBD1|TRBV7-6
CASSRMDRAASTDTQYF
TGTGCCAGCAGCCGAATGGACAGGGCAGCTTCCACAGATACGCAGTATTTT
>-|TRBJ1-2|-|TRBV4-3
CASSQVKASYGYTF
TGCGCCAGCAGCCAAGTAAAGGCGAGCTATGGCTACACCTTC
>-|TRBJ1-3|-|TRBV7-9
CASSLTVGNTIYF
TGTGCCAGCAGCTTAACAGTCGGAAACACCATATATTTT
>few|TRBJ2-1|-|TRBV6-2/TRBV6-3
CASSYERLLPRGF
TGTGCCAGCAGTTACGAAAGGTTATTACCTAGGGGTTTC
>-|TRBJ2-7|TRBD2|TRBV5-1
CASSLVGTTDLEQYF
TGCGCCAGCAGCTTGGTTGGGACTACCGATCTGGAGCAGTACTTC
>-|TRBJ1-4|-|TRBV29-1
CSVVKATNEKLFF
TGCAGCGTCGTAAAAGCAACTAATGAAAAACTGTTTTTT